This T cell receptor (beta chain) was sequenced for a study of T cells after yellow fever vaccination. Study findings and constraints: Weaker overall was a secondary response that nonetheless peaked faster, on day 5 versus 15.

With regard to this clonotype: No antigen is known for it.

TCRdb analysed the 5' RACE reads with MiXCR anew, one entry per CDR3 protein. The profile shows a few hundred thousand distinct CDR3 sequences, about 6.9% of them singletons. This specimen was PBMCs, taken more than 35 days after the first yellow fever vaccination. This clonotype originated in a man aged 18-30 years who received the YFV17D yellow fever vaccine.

This CDR3 reads CASTLDGGSEKLFF. The DNA of the CDR3 is TGTGCCAGCACGCTGGACGGGGGATCGGAAAAACTGTTTTTT. The gene calls are TRBV3-1 and TRBJ1-4, with D possibly TRBD1 on 5 matching bases. Per germline, CDR1 LGHDT and CDR2 YNNKEL (reference sequence). The V gene lost 7 bases and the J gene lost 8 bases, with 17 bases spanning the gap. The CDR3 runs 14 residues.